The T cell receptor beta chain described here comes from a study of blood T cell repertoires in COVID-19. Study overall: PBMCs, B-cell-depleted T cells, or T cells provided the cDNA or gDNA that made up the material.

TCRdb's copy holds only in-frame clones and misses some; the assay was immunoSEQ multiplex PCR. The sample comprises more than 85,000 clones, approximately 80% of which are singletons, and around 9.3% rests with the top ten. V shed 4 bases and J 3 bases; nucleotides not matched to a gene: 5. CDR1 is LGHDT, CDR2 YNNKEL, per germline (reference sequence). The CDR3 is 14 residues long. The chain links TRBV3-1 (or the pseudogene TRBV3-2) to TRBJ2-7, with 8 bases fitting TRBD2. The sequenced sample consisted of peripheral blood. The source is a man in his 70s with acute or convalescent COVID-19. CDR3 loop: CASSPLGGGYEQYF. In DNA, the CDR3 is TGTGCCAGCAGCCCCCTCGGGGGGGGCTACGAGCAGTACTTC.